The 14 T cell receptor beta chains in this list originate from one sample, sequenced in a study of radiotherapy plus CTLA-4 blockade in lung cancer. The protocol was immunoSEQ multiplex PCR, while the TCRdb copy is restricted to in-frame clones and leaves out a portion. This sample has some 50,000 clones; 84% occur once, and the top ten carry approximately 5%. Sequenced material: peripheral blood, taken from a patient treated with radiotherapy plus ipilimumab. Source of these receptors: a human donor with non-small cell lung cancer whose response to radiotherapy plus ipilimumab could not be evaluated.

This clone came up once. This rearrangement joins TRBV29-1 to TRBJ2-1; perhaps TRBD2 as D (6 bases). Germline CDR1 SQVTM, CDR2 ANQGSEA. This CDR3 contains 14 residues. V was shortened by 3 bases and J by 6 bases, with 15 bases between the two germline ends. CDR3: CSVDIMGGLNEQFF. The CDR3 nucleotides read TGCAGCGTTGACATTATGGGGGGACTCAATGAGCAGTTCTTC.

The genes are TRBV9 and TRBJ2-2, with D perhaps matching TRBD1 (5 bases). The length of the CDR3 is 15 residues. The germline V gene encodes CDR1 SGDLS and CDR2 YYNGEE. Trimming took off 0 bases at V and 7 bases at J, with 13 bases between the two ends. The CDR3 region has the DNA TGTGCCAGCAGCGTAGCCGGACAATACAACGGGGAGCTGTTTTTT. Its translation is CASSVAGQYNGELFF.

This clone was detected only a few times. The V call is TRBV4-1, the J call TRBJ1-1; 10 nucleotides agree with TRBD1. The germline CDR1 and CDR2 sequences are MGHRA and YSYEKL. This CDR3 is built from 17 residues. Trimming took 0 bases from V and 5 from J; bases not matched to a gene: 9. CDR3 bases: TGCGCCAGCAGCCAAGACCCATTACGGGACAGGGGAACTGAAGCTTTCTTT. This gives the protein CASSQDPLRDRGTEAFF.

This chain connects TRBV27 to TRBJ1-5, with 8 bases identical to TRBD1. V trimming: 6 bases; J trimming: 0 bases; junction bases outside the gene matches: 1. The germline V gene encodes CDR1 MNHEY and CDR2 SMNVEV (reference sequence). This CDR3 has 14 residues. DNA for the CDR3: TGTGCCAGCAGACAGGGGGTTAGCAATCAGCCCCAGCATTTT. Encoded protein: CASRQGVSNQPQHF.

This rearrangement joins TRBV4-1 to TRBJ2-7; 7 nucleotides agree with TRBD1. Germline assignment: CDR1 MGHRA and CDR2 YSYEKL. The CDR3 is 14 amino acids. Trimming took 1 base from V and 2 from J; bases not matched to a gene: 2. CDR3 amino acids: CASSQGQGAYEQYF. In nucleotides, the CDR3 is TGCGCCAGCAGCCAAGGACAGGGCGCCTACGAGCAGTACTTC.

This chain uses TRBV30 with TRBJ2-3; D possibly corresponds to TRBD1 (6 bases). Deletions cut 4 bases from V and 1 base from J, with 18 bases between. Per germline, CDR1 GTSNPN and CDR2 SVGIG (reference sequence). This CDR3 spans 16 amino acids. Here the CDR3 reads CAWITPQGGGTDTQYF. As DNA, the CDR3 is TGTGCCTGGATCACTCCACAGGGTGGGGGCACAGATACGCAGTATTTT.

The chain is built from TRBV15 and TRBJ2-7; 8 bases match TRBD2. The germline gives CDR1 LNHNV, CDR2 YYDKDF (reference sequence). There are 13 residues in the CDR3. The ends lost 4 bases at V and 2 bases at J; junction bases unmatched: 1. CDR3 coding DNA: TGTGCCACCAGCATGGGACTAGCCTACGAGCAGTACTTC. Amino acids: CATSMGLAYEQYF.

This clone has a single count. V gene TRBV9 combines with J gene TRBJ2-3; perhaps TRBD1 as D (5 bases). The CDR3 is 16 amino acids. Trimming left V 0 bases short and J 3 bases short, with 14 bases between. Germline CDR1 is SGDLS and CDR2 is YYNGEE. The CDR3 reads CASSVEAGYKTDTQYF. For the CDR3, the DNA is TGTGCCAGCAGCGTAGAGGCAGGGTACAAAACAGATACGCAGTATTTT.

V and J are TRBV7-9 and TRBJ1-2; no clear D. Germline CDR1 SEHNR, CDR2 FQNEAQ (reference sequence). The V gene lost 3 bases and the J gene lost 0 bases, with 8 bases spanning the gap. CDR3 length equals 14 residues. DNA of the CDR3: TGTGCCAGCAGCTTTGTGGGCGCTAACTATGGCTACACCTTC. Its translation is CASSFVGANYGYTF.

The chain employs TRBV4-2 and TRBJ1-2; TRBD1 aligns across 7 bases. The germline V gene has CDR1 LGHNA and CDR2 YNFKEQ. The CDR3 sequence is 14 residues long. V lost 1 base, J lost 4 bases, and 3 bases stayed unmatched. In DNA, the CDR3 is TGTGCCAGCAGCCAAGGACAGGGTCCCTATGGCTACACCTTC. Translated, it gives CASSQGQGPYGYTF.

The chain uses TRBV29-1 and TRBJ2-1, with TRBD1 matching over 7 bases. The CDR3 spans 13 residues. The V gene end was trimmed by 6 bases and the J gene end by 1 base; junction bases not matched to a gene: 3. Germline loops: CDR1 SQVTM, CDR2 ANQGSEA. CDR3 sequence (DNA): TGCAGCGTGGCCAGGGGGTCCTACAATGAGCAGTTCTTC. This encodes CSVARGSYNEQFF.

This chain uses TRBV9 with TRBJ2-3; TRBD2 agrees at 9 bases. Germline V CDR1 and CDR2: SGDLS, YYNGEE. The CDR3 is made up of 16 amino acids. The V and J ends lost 0 bases and 3 bases, in that order; junction bases with no gene match: 5. The CDR3 DNA follows: TGTGCCAGCAGCGTAGAGGGTAGCGGGAGAACAGATACGCAGTATTTT. Translating it yields CASSVEGSGRTDTQYF.

V is TRBV7-2 and J is TRBJ1-2; possibly TRBD1 for D (6 bases). CDR1 SGHTA and CDR2 FQGNSA come from the germline V gene. The length of the CDR3 is 16 residues. V lost 5 bases to trimming and J lost 8 bases, with 24 bases between them. The CDR3 sequence is CASSPRNRDSDLGYTF. CDR3 bases: TGTGCCAGCAGCCCTAGGAACAGGGATTCCGATTTGGGCTACACCTTC.

The rearrangement links TRBV10-3 to TRBJ2-3; D is ambiguous. V dropped 6 bases and J dropped 3 bases, with 16 bases sitting between them. The CDR3 extends over 15 amino acids. Germline CDR1 is ENHRY and CDR2 is SYGVKD. CDR3 protein: CAIRRTGGITDTQYF. CDR3 coding DNA: TGTGCCATCAGACGAACTGGCGGCATTACAGATACGCAGTATTTT.